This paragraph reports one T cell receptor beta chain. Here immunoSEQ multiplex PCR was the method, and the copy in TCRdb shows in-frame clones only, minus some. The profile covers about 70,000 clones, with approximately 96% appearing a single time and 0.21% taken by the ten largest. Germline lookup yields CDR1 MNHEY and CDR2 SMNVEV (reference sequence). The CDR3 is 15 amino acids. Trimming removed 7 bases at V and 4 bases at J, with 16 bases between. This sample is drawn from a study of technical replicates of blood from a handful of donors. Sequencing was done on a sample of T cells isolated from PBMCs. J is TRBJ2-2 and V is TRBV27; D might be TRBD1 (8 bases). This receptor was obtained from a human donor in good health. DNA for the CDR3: TGTGCCAGCACCAACAGGGGGAGGGCCACCGGGGAGCTGTTTTTT. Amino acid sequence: CASTNRGRATGELFF.